This T cell receptor beta chain was identified in a study of T cell clusters in autoimmune cytopenias. By frequency, this clonotype is medium-sized. TRB rearrangements were amplified by touch-down multiplex PCR with mixed TRB-A/B primers. TCRdb processed the multiplex PCR reads again and assigns one entry to each CDR3 protein, with no DNA. In total, the table holds roughly 7,500 distinct CDR3 sequences. TRB amplification used approximately 250 ng of peripheral blood genomic DNA. In germline, CDR1 is DFQATT, CDR2 SNEGSKA (reference sequence). The CDR3 sequence is 11 residues long. These records were also assigned to another study, of T cell repertoires in aging, cancer and after chemotherapy.

Sequencing used peripheral blood. The chain uses TRBV20-1 and TRBJ2-7. The clonotype comes from a human donor with an autoimmune cytopenia or autoimmune hepatitis (not recorded which). The CDR3 loop reads CSASDVSEQYF.